Sequencing of this TCR beta chain was carried out in a study of blood T cell repertoires in COVID-19. Whole-study context: COVID-19 samples from acute and convalescent phases originated in the United States, Italy and Spain. Sources were T cells, B-cell-depleted T cells, or PBMCs; the material itself was cDNA or gDNA.

CDR3 size: 14 residues. V dropped 3 bases and J dropped 7 bases, with 15 bases sitting between them. CDR1 and CDR2 from the germline V gene are DFQATT and SNEGSKA (reference sequence). Original methodology: Using reference gene primer amplification, nucleated cell counts were estimated. Profiled with immunoSEQ multiplex PCR; TCRdb holds only in-frame clones, not every one. Clone size and the V and J calls come from that table; the DNA yielded D and trimming. The table lists about 210,000 clones, over 60% of them singletons. The rearrangement joins TRBV20-1 to TRBJ2-2; D might be TRBD2 (5 bases). Sequencing used peripheral blood. The receptor comes from a woman aged 70 to 79 with acute or convalescent COVID-19. The CDR3 is CSASKDSYNGELFF. CDR3 coding DNA: TGCAGTGCTAGTAAGGACTCATATAACGGGGAGCTGTTTTTT.